This T cell receptor beta chain derives from a study of T cell responses to AZD1222 COVID-19 vaccine (dated by TCRdb to the early 2020s). General notes on the study: A total of approximately 240 trial participants underwent TCR sequencing, of whom 200 to 220 received two doses of AZD1222 and about 25 received two doses of the MenACWY control vaccine. Trial participants were enrolled by age into 18-55, 56-69 and 70-plus year subgroups, with approximately 160, 26 and 62 TCR-sequenced participants respectively. Here is what the overall study found, with its caveats: Conclusions about previously exposed vaccinees are limited, since just five or six AZD1222 recipients were seropositive for SARS-CoV-2 at baseline. Because no samples from the day 14 peak response were available, repertoires could be characterized only after the peak T cell response. A significant rise in spike-specific TCR breadth and depth was observed after two AZD1222 doses relative to day 0 and relative to MenACWY recipients. Participants were mostly white British, with more females than males. The authors suggested clonal diversity may have been underestimated. Nearly half of unique spike-specific TCRs reportedly recognized epitopes outside regions mutated in the B.1.351 and B.1.1.7 variants. The whole spike protein was spanned by vaccine-associated CD4 TCRs, and dominant responses were seen in regions 160-218 and 743-854. The 56-69-year group was small, and its depth increase did not reach significance, likely because of low power.

V gives up 0 bases and J gives up 1 base, and the segment between their germline ends measures 9 bases. The germline V gene supplies CDR1 SGHVS and CDR2 FNYEAQ. The CDR3 contains 15 residues, cysteine and phenylalanine counted. The read is trimmed to its CDR3 DNA, 45 bases read in frame from base 1. As for this clone: It has no known antigen specificity. It has no much larger one-base neighbor in the sample; base qualities were not kept.

The time point label, read with the paper, signifies: about 28 days (+/-7) after the second vaccine dose. AZD1222 recipients given second doses at about 4 weeks or at about 12 weeks were pooled, since spike-specific TCR depth and breadth were not found to differ between the two schedules. The vaccinee samples were drawn from two UK trials, COV001 and COV002, one of which was a single-blind randomized controlled phase 2/3 trial testing AZD1222 (ChAdOx1 nCoV-19) in healthy adults. Trial participant PBMC samples were collected at day 0 and day 28 after the second dose for TCRbeta chain sequencing. The CDR3 regions of human TCRbeta chains were subjected to immunosequencing. The study's processing was this. TCRs in the repertoires were compared against a reference library of SARS-CoV-2-specific TCRs that had been generated with the MIRA antigen-specificity platform. Breadth was defined as the fraction of unique TCRs that were SARS-CoV-2-associated, and depth was defined as the fraction of total T cells that were SARS-CoV-2-associated. Using the MIRA data, every spike-specific TCR was mapped to the spike region that the TCR reacted to and assigned to either a CD4 or a CD8 class. Log10-transformed breadth and depth values were compared by one-way ANOVA with Sidak's multiple comparisons tests. In TCRdb, the immuneACCESS table is reduced to in-frame sequences with V and J assigned. These tables do not hold every clone; where another copy was compared, an unresolved V gene accounts for under half, and the others remain unexplained. That table supplies the V and J calls and clone size; D and trimming were determined from the DNA. This sample lists roughly 150,000 clones; about 90% were detected once. 1% to 1.4% of the sample rests with the top ten.

In this chain, TRBV7-6 is recombined with TRBJ1-2, and perhaps TRBD1 as D gene, on 5 matching bases. This sequence originates from an adult who received the AZD1222 COVID-19 vaccine. This specimen consisted of peripheral blood, obtained 28 days after the second AZD1222 dose. The CDR3 corresponds to CASSLASGVNYGYTF. The nucleotide sequence is given as TGTGCCAGCAGCTTAGCATCGGGGGTTAACTATGGCTACACCTTC.